The clone carrying this T cell receptor beta chain was seen only once. Its antigen is unknown. This CDR3 spans 13 amino acids. With V trimmed by 7 bases and J by 6 bases, 7 bases remained unmatched. The V gene's germline CDR1 is SNHLY and CDR2 FYNNEI. These data come from a study of cytomegalovirus exposure and HLA in healthy donors. PCR used 60 Vbeta primers and 13 Jbeta primers. Sequencing was performed with immunoSEQ multiplex PCR; in TCRdb, only in-frame clones are kept and a portion is missing. The sample contains some 120,000 clones, under 85% of which appear only once. Findings and caveats of the study: In an earlier analysis, most TCR beta V segments were productive about 87% or about 30% of the time. High sensitivity and specificity were reportedly achieved when the classifier diagnosed cytomegalovirus status.

The clonotype was recovered from a woman aged 18 to 35 in good health and CMV-seronegative. The chain couples TRBV2 to TRBJ1-1, with TRBD1 identical over 8 bases. The sequenced material came from PBMCs. The DNA for the CDR3 is TGTGCCAGCAACGTCGACAGGGGACCTGAAGCTTTCTTT. This translates into CASNVDRGPEAFF.